This T cell receptor (beta chain) comes out of a study of blood T cell repertoires in COVID-19 (TCRdb year 2020). With regard to the full study: Collaborator samples came from the United States, Italy and Spain and covered acute and convalescent phases of COVID-19. Where available, HLA class I and class II types were obtained from metadata supplied by the sample provider rather than from assay-based typing. The samples were drawn from two sources: the first 160 participants of the ongoing ImmuneRACE study, and some 1,300 subjects contributed by 6 global collaborators. The dataset comprised deeply sampled blood TCRbeta repertoires from subjects exposed to, actively infected with, or recovered from COVID-19. The repertoires were released in a freely available public database intended as a resource for research on the immune response to SARS-CoV-2. The material from the prospective study consisted of cDNA or gDNA derived from T cells, B-cell-depleted T cells, or PBMCs. Nearly every sample came with metadata listing a de-identified subject ID, COVID-19 status, age in years and sex. General study outcomes and caveats: The amount of clinical and demographic metadata varied by source and participant and was provided uncurated.

The junction shows trimming of 6 bases on V and 2 bases on J, and the gene matches do not reach 4 bases of it. Taken from cysteine to phenylalanine, the CDR3 has 15 residues. The retained sequence is limited to the CDR3, 45 bases, with the frame set at the first base. CDR1 and CDR2 are drawn from the germline V gene: SNHLY, FYNNEI. TCRbeta CDR3 regions were amplified from genomic DNA by means of the immunoSEQ Assay, a bias-controlled multiplex PCR. Processing in the source paper ran as follows. The number of nucleated cells in each sample was estimated by amplification of reference gene primers within the assay. Sequence reads were collapsed and filtered to measure the absolute abundance of every unique TCRbeta CDR3 rearrangement. For each sample, productive Simpson clonality was calculated by taking the square root of Simpson's diversity index across productive rearrangements. TCRdb's version of the immuneACCESS table is confined to in-frame rearrangements and falls short of the full clone set. An unresolved V gene accounts for under half of the shortfall where checked; the remainder is of unknown origin. V and J calls and clone size are as listed in that table; D and trimming were resolved from the DNA. Counted in this sample were about 100,000 clones; approximately 85% of them appeared once. The ten largest clonotypes hold about 5% of the sample.

Comment on this clone: Its antigen remains undetermined. Base qualities are missing; no much larger clone stands one base away.

Each collaborating institution followed its own protocols to collect whole blood in K2EDTA tubes. Collaborator samples were shipped for TCRbeta analysis as frozen whole blood, isolated PBMCs, or DNA extracted from either sample type. The chain links TRBV2 with TRBJ2-3; TRBD2 fits 11 bases in the junction. The receptor was derived from a man between 60 and 75 years old with acute or convalescent COVID-19. The sequencing sample was made of peripheral blood. The CDR3 protein is CASSILAGDTDTQYF. The sequence in DNA is TGTGCCAGCAGCATACTAGCGGGAGACACAGATACGCAGTATTTT.